The T cell receptor (beta chain) described here comes from a study of shared T cell receptors in the human thymus (dated by TCRdb to about 2021). Turning to the overall study: The study examined how self-reactive, shared T-cell receptor alpha chains are generated in the human thymus.

The CDR3 starts with the cysteine, ends with the phenylalanine, and has 18 residues. The retained sequence is limited to the CDR3, 54 bases, with the frame set at the first base. From V the trimming removes 0 bases and from J it removes 1 base, while the gene matches leave 11 bases of the junction unaccounted for. CDR1 and CDR2 are drawn from the germline V gene: SGHDN, FVKESK. For this clone: The clone's antigen remains unknown. No quality values exist for individual bases; no much larger clone is one base distant.

Receptor amplification or capture employed the immunoSEQ multiplex PCR assay. As stored in TCRdb, this immuneACCESS dataset retains in-frame rearrangements with V and J assigned. A fraction of the clones does not appear; measured against another copy, unresolved V genes explain less than half of the discrepancy, and the remainder lacks a known reason. The sample table shows some 700,000 clones, and roughly 88% are seen once. Of the sample, 0.0095% to 0.011% falls within the top ten clones. The data also belong to a second study, concerning human thymus T cells. Taken from the second paper: In Finland, the donors were immunologically healthy infants who were having open corrective cardiac surgery for congenital heart defects. The thymus tissue came from surgical resects taken out during corrective cardiac surgery. Usage of V and J gene segments appeared to be biased in both the thymic and the peripheral blood repertoires. The related research reported highly overlapping thymic TCR repertoires among unrelated individuals. TCR alpha and beta repertoires from about 8 infant thymus samples and four related peripheral blood samples were characterized in the study. The infant donors were about 6 to 244 days old, and the cohort included roughly six males and a couple of females. After being mechanically released from the tissue, thymocytes were kept at -70 degrees C in pellets of 10-30 million cells. A QIAsymphony instrument was used to extract genomic DNA from the frozen cell pellets. The immunoSEQ multiplex PCR assay was used to amplify the TCRB and TCRAD loci from a standardized quantity of quality-controlled genomic DNA. The V(D)J region was spanned by amplicons of a length sufficient to cover the CDR3 and to identify V and J genes. Through the commercial immunoSEQ service, the amplicons were sequenced on an Illumina platform. Primer bias and sequencing errors were corrected using previously described methods, and TCRAD and TCRB definitions followed the IMGT database. The repertoires were analysed using immunoSEQ Analyzer 3.0 and VDJTools for basic statistics, V/J segment usage, diversity estimates, rarefaction and pairwise overlap. Diversity was estimated with Chao1, ChaoE, Efron-Thisted, Shannon and inverse Simpson indices, and also on datasets down-sampled to the smallest sample. Repertoire overlap used strict matching of CDR3 nucleotide sequence, V gene and J gene, with Jaccard-based multidimensional scaling clustering. On average, thymus samples gave 750,000 to 1,000,000 unique TCRB clonotypes, whereas blood samples gave about 84,000.

This TCR was recovered from a girl less than two years old with a congenital heart defect. Donor details come from another sample of the same person, matched by shared clones. The sequence joins TRBV14 to TRBJ1-2; 7 bases in the middle match TRBD1. Sequenced: thymocytes. The nucleotide sequence reads TGTGCCAGCAGCCAAGATCTTTACAGGGGCCAGAATAACTATGGCTACACCTTC. This translates into CASSQDLYRGQNNYGYTF.